This T cell receptor (beta chain) was sequenced for a study of T cell responses to AZD1222 COVID-19 vaccine. The data were produced by immunoSEQ multiplex PCR, yet TCRdb's version contains in-frame clones alone and is incomplete. The data hold about 140,000 clones, with roughly nine tenths observed a single time. This CDR3 comprises 13 residues. CDR1 is SGHRS and CDR2 is YFSETQ in the germline V gene. Trimming stripped 1 base from V and 3 bases from J, with 8 bases between. Sequenced material: peripheral blood, taken on day 0 of AZD1222 vaccination. This sequence was found in an adult in good health. This sequence joins TRBV5-1 and TRBJ2-7; D not resolved. The CDR3 nucleotides are TGCGCCAGCAGCTTGCCAGGTTACTACGAGCAGTACTTC. The encoded protein is CASSLPGYYEQYF.